Included here is one T cell receptor beta chain sequence, with context. Its target is not known. The sample is drawn from a study of CD8+ T cells in alopecia areata. Findings and limits, study-wide: Among patients, TCR sharing was less clear than in mice, a difference possibly due in part to HLA diversity in the patient population. Lesional scalp displayed greater clonality than normal scalp, most notably in alopecia totalis/universalis.

The germline V gene has CDR1 SGHTA and CDR2 FQGNSA. The CDR3 is 15 amino acids. V was clipped by 2 bases and J by 3 bases, with 14 bases between them. CD25+CD127- cells were sorted from CD4+ cells in a handful of patients. Sorted populations comprised CD4+ and CD8+ T cells obtained from PBMCs. Investigators isolated RNA and reverse transcribed it into cDNA to act as the sequencing template. Profiling relied on immunoSEQ multiplex PCR, and the TCRdb table lists in-frame clones only, not all of them. The sample has some 20,000 clones, around 62% seen once. The sequence was obtained from a human donor with alopecia areata. The specimen was CD4+ Tregs sorted from blood. The chain is built from TRBV7-2 and TRBJ2-7; D might be TRBD1 (6 bases). As DNA, the CDR3 is TGTGCCAGCAGCTTACAAGCAGGGGCCCACTACGAGCAGTACTTC. Protein: CASSLQAGAHYEQYF.